Listed here is a single T cell receptor (beta chain). This sample stems from a study of beta chain features in type 1 diabetes. The investigators reverse transcribed all of the isolated RNA, so they sequenced expressed TCRB transcripts. The method was immunoSEQ multiplex PCR; TCRdb's version includes in-frame clones alone and lacks a portion of them. This table holds roughly 370,000 clones, around 14% found once. This receptor was identified in a man under 40 in good health. Sequenced material: naive CD4+ T cells from blood.

The DNA of the CDR3 is TGTGCCATCAATGACCCAGGACGAAGGCCCAACAATGAGCAGTTCTTC. Translated: CAINDPGRRPNNEQFF. The chain combines TRBV10-3 with TRBJ2-1; the D is unclear. CDR3 length: 16 amino acids. With 7 bases removed from V and 5 bases from J, the gap between germline ends came to 21 bases. From germline, CDR1 is ENHRY and CDR2 SYGVKD.